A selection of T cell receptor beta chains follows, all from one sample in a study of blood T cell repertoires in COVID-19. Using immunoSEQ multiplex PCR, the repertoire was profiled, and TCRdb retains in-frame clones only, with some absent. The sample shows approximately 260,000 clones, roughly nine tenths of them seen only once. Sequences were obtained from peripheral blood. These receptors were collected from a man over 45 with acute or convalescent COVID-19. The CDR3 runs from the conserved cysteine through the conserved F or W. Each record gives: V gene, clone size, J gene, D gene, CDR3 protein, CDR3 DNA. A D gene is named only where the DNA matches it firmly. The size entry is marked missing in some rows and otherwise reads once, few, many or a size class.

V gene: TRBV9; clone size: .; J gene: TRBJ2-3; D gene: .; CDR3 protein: CASSVLSTTDTQYF; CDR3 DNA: TGTGCCAGCAGCGTATTATCTACCACAGATACGCAGTATTTT
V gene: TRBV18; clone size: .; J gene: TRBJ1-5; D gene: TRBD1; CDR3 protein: CASSRGETQPQHF; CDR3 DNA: TGTGCCAGCTCCAGGGGGGAGACTCAGCCCCAGCATTTT
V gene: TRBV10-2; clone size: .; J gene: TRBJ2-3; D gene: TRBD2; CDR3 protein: CATAGAGTRTDTQYF; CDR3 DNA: TGCGCCACTGCGGGAGCGGGGACCAGAACAGATACGCAGTATTTT
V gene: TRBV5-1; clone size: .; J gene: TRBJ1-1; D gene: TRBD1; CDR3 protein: CASSYSGQGLAEAFF; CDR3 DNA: TGCGCCAGCAGCTATTCGGGACAGGGCTTGGCTGAAGCTTTCTTT
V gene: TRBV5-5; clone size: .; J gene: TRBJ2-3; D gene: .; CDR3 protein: CASSLEGDYTQYF; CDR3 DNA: TGTGCCAGCAGCTTGGAGGGAGACTATACGCAGTATTTT
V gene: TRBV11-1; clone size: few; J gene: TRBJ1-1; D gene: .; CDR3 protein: CATTTEEAFF; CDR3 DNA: TGTGCCACCACGACTGAGGAAGCTTTCTTT
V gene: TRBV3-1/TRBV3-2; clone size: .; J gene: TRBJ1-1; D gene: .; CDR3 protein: CASTIRGSVTEAFF; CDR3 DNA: TGTGCCAGCACCATCAGGGGCTCGGTCACTGAAGCTTTCTTT
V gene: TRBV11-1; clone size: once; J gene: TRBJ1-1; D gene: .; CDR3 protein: CASSLGPGEIDTEAFF; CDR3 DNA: TGTGCCAGCAGCTTAGGGCCAGGTGAGATCGACACTGAAGCTTTCTTT
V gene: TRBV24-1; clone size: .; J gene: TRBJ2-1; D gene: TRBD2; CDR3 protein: CATSDSTSGGHVYNEQFF; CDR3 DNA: TGTGCCACCAGTGACAGCACTAGCGGGGGCCACGTCTACAATGAGCAGTTCTTC
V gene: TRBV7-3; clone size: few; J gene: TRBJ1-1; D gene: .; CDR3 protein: CASSLDNQNTEAFF; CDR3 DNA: TGTGCCAGCAGCTTGGACAACCAGAACACTGAAGCTTTCTTT
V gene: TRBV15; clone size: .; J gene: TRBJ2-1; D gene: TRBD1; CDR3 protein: CATDSTGGVGEQFF; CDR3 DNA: TGTGCCACCGACTCGACAGGGGGAGTGGGTGAGCAGTTCTTC
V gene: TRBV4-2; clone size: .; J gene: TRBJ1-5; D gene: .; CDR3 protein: CASSQDHTPQYSNQPQHF; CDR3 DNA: TGTGCCAGCAGCCAAGATCATACACCACAGTATAGCAATCAGCCCCAGCATTTT
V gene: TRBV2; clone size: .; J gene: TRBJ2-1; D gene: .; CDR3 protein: CASSEEQRFYNEQFF; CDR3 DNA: TGTGCCAGCAGTGAAGAACAGCGGTTCTACAATGAGCAGTTCTTC
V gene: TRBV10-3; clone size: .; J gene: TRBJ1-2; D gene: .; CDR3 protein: CAISEGGGYGYTF; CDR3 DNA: TGTGCCATCAGTGAAGGGGGGGGCTATGGCTACACCTTC
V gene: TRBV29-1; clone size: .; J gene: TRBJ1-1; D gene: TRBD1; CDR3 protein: CSVEDYRDRETEVNTEAFF; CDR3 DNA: TGCAGCGTTGAAGATTATCGTGACAGGGAAACCGAAGTGAACACTGAAGCTTTCTTT
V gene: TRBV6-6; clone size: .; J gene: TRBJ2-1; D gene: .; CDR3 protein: CASQAGSYNEQFF; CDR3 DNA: TGTGCCAGCCAGGCAGGCTCCTACAATGAGCAGTTCTTC
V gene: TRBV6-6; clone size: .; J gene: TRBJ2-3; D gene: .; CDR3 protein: CASSYSPLTDTQYF; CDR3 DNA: TGTGCCAGCAGTTACTCTCCTCTCACAGATACGCAGTATTTT
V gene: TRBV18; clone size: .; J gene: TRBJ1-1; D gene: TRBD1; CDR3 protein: CASSPGQGTEAFF; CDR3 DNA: TGTGCCAGCTCCCCGGGACAGGGGACTGAAGCTTTCTTT
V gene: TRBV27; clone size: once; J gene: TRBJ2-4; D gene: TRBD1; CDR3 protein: CASSTGGPALNIQYF; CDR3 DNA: TGTGCCAGCAGTACAGGGGGCCCAGCTTTAAACATTCAGTACTTC
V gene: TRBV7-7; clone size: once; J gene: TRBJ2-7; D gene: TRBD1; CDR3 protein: CASSPGQGWGEQYF; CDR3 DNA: TGTGCTAGCAGCCCTGGACAGGGCTGGGGCGAGCAGTACTTC
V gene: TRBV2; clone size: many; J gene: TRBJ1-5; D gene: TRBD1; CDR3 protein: CASSGGTANSQPQHF; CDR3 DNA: TGTGCCAGCAGTGGGGGGACAGCAAATAGTCAGCCCCAGCATTTT
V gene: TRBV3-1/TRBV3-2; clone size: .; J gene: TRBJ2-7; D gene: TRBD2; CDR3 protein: CASSQVGASGVYF; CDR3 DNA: TGTGCCAGCAGCCAAGTTGGGGCTAGCGGGGTTTACTTC
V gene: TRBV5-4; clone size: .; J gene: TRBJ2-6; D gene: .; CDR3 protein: CASSDPGSGANVLTF; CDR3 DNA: TGTGCCAGCAGCGATCCAGGGTCTGGGGCCAACGTCCTGACTTTC
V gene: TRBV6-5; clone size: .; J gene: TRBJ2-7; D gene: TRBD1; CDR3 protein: CASRPGQAYEQYF; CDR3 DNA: TGTGCCAGCAGGCCGGGACAGGCCTACGAGCAGTACTTC
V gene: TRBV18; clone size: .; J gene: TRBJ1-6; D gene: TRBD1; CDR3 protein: CASSPRKDRGQNSPLHF; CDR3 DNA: TGTGCCAGCTCACCAAGGAAGGACAGGGGGCAAAATTCACCCCTCCACTTT
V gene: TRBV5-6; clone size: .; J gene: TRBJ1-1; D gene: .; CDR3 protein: CASSLTGITEAFF; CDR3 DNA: TGTGCCAGCAGCTTGACAGGGATCACTGAAGCTTTCTTT
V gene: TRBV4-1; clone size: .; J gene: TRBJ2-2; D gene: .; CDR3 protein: CASSLIQGGELFF; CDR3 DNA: TGCGCCAGCAGCCTCATCCAGGGCGGGGAGCTGTTTTTT
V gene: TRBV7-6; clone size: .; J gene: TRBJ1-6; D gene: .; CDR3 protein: CASSSVLGANSPLHF; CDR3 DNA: TGTGCCAGCAGCTCAGTTCTAGGGGCGAATTCACCCCTCCACTTT
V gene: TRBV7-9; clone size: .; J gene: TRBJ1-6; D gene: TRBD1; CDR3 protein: CASSLEAGGYSPLHF; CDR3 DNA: TGTGCCAGCAGCTTAGAAGCAGGGGGCTATTCACCCCTCCACTTT
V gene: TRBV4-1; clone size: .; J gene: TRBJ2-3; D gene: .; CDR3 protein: CASSQVQAGADDTQYF; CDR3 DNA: TGCGCCAGCAGCCAAGTACAGGCGGGGGCGGATGATACGCAGTATTTT
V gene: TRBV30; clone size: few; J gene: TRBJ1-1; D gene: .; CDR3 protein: CAWSGPGLRTEAFF; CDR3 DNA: TGTGCCTGGTCAGGGCCCGGATTACGCACTGAAGCTTTCTTT
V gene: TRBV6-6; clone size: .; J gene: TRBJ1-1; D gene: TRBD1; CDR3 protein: CASSPQGGTEAFF; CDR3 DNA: TGTGCCAGCAGCCCCCAGGGGGGCACTGAAGCTTTCTTT
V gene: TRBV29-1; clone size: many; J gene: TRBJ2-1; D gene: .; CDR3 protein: CSVEVDEQFF; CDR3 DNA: TGCAGCGTTGAAGTCGATGAGCAGTTCTTC
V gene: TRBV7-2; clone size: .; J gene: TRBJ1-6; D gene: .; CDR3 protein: CASSLAFGVSPLHF; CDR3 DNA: TGTGCCAGCAGCTTAGCGTTCGGGGTTTCACCCCTCCACTTT
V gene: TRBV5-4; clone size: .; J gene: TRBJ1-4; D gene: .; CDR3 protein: CASSLAEGNIRNEKLFF; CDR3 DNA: TGTGCCAGCAGCTTGGCTGAGGGAAATATTCGAAATGAAAAACTGTTTTTT
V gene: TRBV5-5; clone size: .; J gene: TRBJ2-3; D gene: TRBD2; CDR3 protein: CASSLPLAGGTDTQYF; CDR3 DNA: TGTGCCAGCAGCTTGCCCCTAGCGGGAGGCACAGATACGCAGTATTTT
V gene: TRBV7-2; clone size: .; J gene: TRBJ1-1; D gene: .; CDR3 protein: CASTFSTPNTEAFF; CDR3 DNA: TGTGCCAGCACCTTCAGTACCCCTAACACTGAAGCTTTCTTT
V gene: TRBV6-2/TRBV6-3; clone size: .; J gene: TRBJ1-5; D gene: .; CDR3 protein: CASSTGSFNQPQHF; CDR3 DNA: TGTGCCAGCAGCACAGGGTCCTTCAATCAGCCCCAGCATTTT
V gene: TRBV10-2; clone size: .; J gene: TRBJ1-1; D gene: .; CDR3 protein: CASSEEAGRAFF; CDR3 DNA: TGCGCCAGCAGTGAGGAGGCGGGGCGGGCTTTCTTT
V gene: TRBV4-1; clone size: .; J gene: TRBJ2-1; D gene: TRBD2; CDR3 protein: CASSLKRRENNEQFF; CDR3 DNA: TGCGCCAGCAGCCTAAAGAGGCGGGAGAACAATGAGCAGTTCTTC
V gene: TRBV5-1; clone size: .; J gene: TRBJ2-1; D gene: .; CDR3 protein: CASSPHRVGQANEQFF; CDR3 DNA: TGCGCCAGCAGCCCCCACAGGGTTGGGCAAGCAAATGAGCAGTTCTTC
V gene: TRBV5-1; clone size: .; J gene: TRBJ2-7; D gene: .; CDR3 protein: CASSLARGVYEQYF; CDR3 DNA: TGCGCCAGCAGCTTGGCCAGGGGAGTCTACGAGCAGTACTTC
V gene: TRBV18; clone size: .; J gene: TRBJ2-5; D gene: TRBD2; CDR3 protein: CASSPFTGGGPEETQYF; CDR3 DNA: TGTGCCAGCTCACCCTTCACGGGCGGGGGGCCCGAGGAGACCCAGTACTTC
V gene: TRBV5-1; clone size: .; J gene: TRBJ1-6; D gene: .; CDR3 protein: CASSLARGNNSPLHF; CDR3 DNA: TGCGCCAGCAGCTTGGCCCGCGGGAATAATTCACCCCTCCACTTT
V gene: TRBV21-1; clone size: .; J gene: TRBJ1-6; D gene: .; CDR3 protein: CASSRPRTGSSYNSPLHF; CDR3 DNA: TGTGCCAGCAGCAGGCCCCGGACCGGGAGCTCCTATAATTCACCCCTCCACTTT
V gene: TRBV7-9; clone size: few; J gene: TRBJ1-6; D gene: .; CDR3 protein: CASSWARGSYNSPLHF; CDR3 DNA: TGTGCCAGCAGCTGGGCTCGGGGCTCCTATAATTCACCCCTCCACTTT
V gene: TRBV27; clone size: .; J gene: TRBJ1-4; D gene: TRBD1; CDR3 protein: CASSSGQGPNEKLFF; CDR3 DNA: TGTGCCAGCAGTTCGGGACAGGGCCCCAATGAAAAACTGTTTTTT
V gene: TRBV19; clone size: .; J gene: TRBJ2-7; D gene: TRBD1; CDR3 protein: CASSIQGGDEQYF; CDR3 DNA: TGTGCCAGTAGTATTCAAGGGGGCGACGAGCAGTACTTC
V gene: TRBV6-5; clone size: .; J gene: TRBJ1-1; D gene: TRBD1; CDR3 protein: CASIMAGGNTEAFF; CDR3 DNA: TGTGCCAGCATCATGGCAGGGGGGAACACTGAAGCTTTCTTT
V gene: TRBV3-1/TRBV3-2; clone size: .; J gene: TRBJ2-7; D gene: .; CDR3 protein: CASSVQGSYEQYF; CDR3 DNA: TGTGCCAGCAGCGTTCAGGGCTCCTACGAGCAGTACTTC
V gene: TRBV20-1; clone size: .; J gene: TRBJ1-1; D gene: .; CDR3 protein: CSATEPPLVNTEAFF; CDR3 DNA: TGCAGTGCTACTGAGCCCCCACTAGTGAACACTGAAGCTTTCTTT